Reported below is one TCR beta chain. Its cognate antigen is unknown. The data stem from a study of T cells after yellow fever vaccination. Study at large: Researchers used SMART-Seq v4 Ultra Low Input to prepare fractions that had low cell numbers.

MiXCR, applied by TCRdb to the 5' RACE reads, yields one record per CDR3 protein. The table includes 300,000 to 400,000 distinct CDR3 sequences, approximately 12% detected once. The CDR3 runs 14 residues. Germline trimming cut 0 bases from V and 4 bases from J; bases unmatched to any gene: 5. Germline loops: CDR1 DFQATT, CDR2 SNEGSKA (reference sequence). Overall study results and limits: There was a possibility that FACS-sorted repertoires contained abundant clonotypes contaminating from the bulk population.

The receptor comes from a man aged 18 to 30 who received the YFV17D yellow fever vaccine. V and J are TRBV20-1 and TRBJ1-2, with 7 positions matching TRBD1. The source material was CD4+ T cells sorted from PBMCs, sampled 15 days after the yellow fever booster vaccination. CDR3 sequence (DNA): TGCAGTGCTAGAGAGGGGACAGCTCCCTATGGCTACACCTTC. Translated, it gives CSAREGTAPYGYTF.